Below are 27 T cell receptor beta chains sequenced from a single sample in a study of response to subunit inactivated influenza vaccine. TCRdb re-called the RT-PCR reads with MiXCR, one entry per CDR3 protein. The repertoire consists of about 300,000 distinct CDR3 sequences, with 20% to 25% occurring once and the leading ten covering more than 8.5%. The source was PBMCs from blood, collected around 22 months after vaccination. Receptors originate from a man between 50 and 75 years old who received an inactivated influenza vaccine.

The chain is built from TRBV5-4 and TRBJ2-1, with a tentative D call TRBD1 (6 bases). Germline V gene lookup returns CDR1 SGHNT and CDR2 YYREEE (reference sequence). Trimming removed 1 base at V and 7 bases at J, with 9 bases between. The CDR3 extends over 13 amino acids. CDR3: CASSLWGLNEQFF. The CDR3 DNA is TGTGCCAGCAGCTTGTGGGGGCTGAATGAGCAGTTCTTC.

The chain carries TRBV14 and TRBJ2-7; D is unresolved. V was shortened by 1 base and J by 3 bases, with 10 bases between the two germline ends. This CDR3 has 14 residues. Per germline, CDR1 SGHDN and CDR2 FVKESK. The CDR3 is CASSQANSLYEQYF. The CDR3 DNA follows: TGTGCCAGCAGCCAAGCTAACAGCCTCTACGAGCAGTACTTC.

The rearrangement joins TRBV20-1 to TRBJ1-1; D is perhaps TRBD1 (5 bases). Germline V lookup: CDR1 DFQATT, CDR2 SNEGSKA (reference sequence). The V end lost 6 bases, the J end lost 2 bases, and 16 bases lay between the germline ends. The CDR3 is 14 amino acids. The chain's CDR3 is CSAAGLFVNTEAFF. CDR3 DNA: TGCAGTGCCGCAGGGTTATTCGTAAACACTGAAGCTTTCTTT.

This clonotype has a handful of counts. DNA of the CDR3: TGTGCCATCAGACCACAGGGGGGGACCTATGGCTACACCTTC. It is translated as CAIRPQGGTYGYTF. The chain links TRBV10-3 to TRBJ1-2, with 8 bases identical to TRBD1. Germline CDR1 and CDR2: ENHRY and SYGVKD. The CDR3 is 14 amino acids. The junction had 7 bases not matched to a gene; V was cut back by 6 bases and J by 4 bases.

The V gene is TRBV20-1, the J gene TRBJ2-7, with 10 bases that match TRBD2. Germline lookup yields CDR1 DFQATT and CDR2 SNEGSKA (reference sequence). The CDR3 is 15 amino acids. V lost 3 bases, J lost 1 base, and 6 bases stayed unmatched. The DNA of the CDR3 is TGCAGTGCTAGTGGAGCGGGAGGGATTTCCTACGAGCAGTACTTC. Protein product: CSASGAGGISYEQYF.

There are a few counts of this clonotype. The chain couples TRBV7-8 to TRBJ2-2, with 7 bases identical to TRBD1. The V gene end was trimmed by 3 bases and the J gene end by 8 bases; junction bases not matched to a gene: 15. Germline V gives CDR1 SGHVS, CDR2 FQNEAQ. The CDR3 is 17 amino acids. The CDR3 region has the DNA TGTGCCAGCAGCTTTGGCCCCGGGACAGTAGCGATAGGGGAGCTGTTTTTT. This encodes CASSFGPGTVAIGELFF.

In its sample, this clonotype was seen a few times. This chain connects TRBV7-2 to TRBJ2-1; tentatively, D is TRBD2 (6 bases). Germline lookup yields CDR1 SGHTA and CDR2 FQGNSA. The CDR3 runs to 17 residues. V dropped 1 base and J dropped 3 bases, with 16 bases sitting between them. The CDR3 reads CASSLVAFAGNYNEQFF. As DNA, the CDR3 is TGTGCCAGCAGCTTAGTGGCGTTTGCGGGGAACTACAATGAGCAGTTCTTC.

The V call is TRBV11-3, the J call TRBJ2-2, with 8 bases lining up with TRBD1. CDR1 is SGHNT and CDR2 is YENEEA in the germline V gene. V gave up 3 bases and J gave up 6 bases; unmatched junction bases: 9. The CDR3 covers 16 residues. CDR3 sequence (DNA): TGTGCCAGCAGCTTCGAATCAGGGGGCGCCTCCGGGGAGCTGTTTTTT. Amino acids: CASSFESGGASGELFF.

This clonotype came up a few times. The chain links TRBV20-1 to TRBJ2-1; 10 bases map to TRBD2. The ends lost 6 bases at V and 7 bases at J; junction bases unmatched: 6. Germline V gene lookup returns CDR1 DFQATT and CDR2 SNEGSKA (reference sequence). The CDR3 length is 13 residues. CDR3 amino acids: CSAGASGGNEQFF. CDR3 coding DNA: TGCAGTGCCGGGGCTAGCGGGGGTAATGAGCAGTTCTTC.

There are a few counts of this clonotype. The CDR3 nucleotides read TGTGCCAGCAGTTACTCAGGGACCGCTCAGCCCCAGCATTTT. It is translated as CASSYSGTAQPQHF. The J gene is TRBJ1-5, the V gene TRBV6-2 or TRBV6-3, with D possibly being TRBD1 (5 bases). The germline gives CDR1 MNHEY, CDR2 SVGEGT. Trimming removed 0 bases at V and 6 bases at J, with 9 bases between. The CDR3 length is 14 residues.

The V call is TRBV7-4, the J call TRBJ2-5; TRBD2 agrees at 14 bases. With V trimmed by 5 bases and J by 1 base, 9 bases remained unmatched. Looked up from germline, CDR1 is SGHVT and CDR2 is SQSDAQ. This CDR3 has 18 residues. CDR3 sequence reads: CASSRTGTSGGVQETQYF. CDR3 nucleotides: TGTGCCAGCAGCCGCACCGGGACTAGCGGGGGAGTCCAAGAGACCCAGTACTTC.

V and J are TRBV10-3 and TRBJ2-7; D may correspond to TRBD1 or TRBD2 (8 bases each). Germline V gene lookup returns CDR1 ENHRY and CDR2 SYGVKD. The CDR3 runs 13 residues. Trimming stripped 10 bases from V and 8 bases from J, with 21 bases between. The CDR3 region has the DNA TGTGCCACGGGGGGGGGACAGGTCAATCAGCAGTACTTC. Translating gives CATGGGQVNQQYF.

There are a few counts of this clonotype. V usage is TRBV10-1 and J usage is TRBJ1-1; 7 bases line up with TRBD1. The CDR3 contains 15 residues. Germline V gene lookup returns CDR1 WNHNN and CDR2 SYGVQD (reference sequence). The ends lost 3 bases at V and 1 base at J; junction bases unmatched: 5. The chain's CDR3 is CASSDRGAKNTEAFF. The DNA of the CDR3 is TGCGCCAGCAGTGACAGGGGGGCGAAGAACACTGAAGCTTTCTTT.

The chain uses TRBV11-2 and TRBJ2-5; D tentatively fits TRBD1 or TRBD2 (5 bases each). Per the germline V gene, CDR1 is SGHAT and CDR2 is FQNNGV. The CDR3 extends over 14 amino acids. The germline V and J ends were trimmed by 6 bases and 9 bases, with 20 bases remaining between them. The CDR3 loop is CASSILTGAQAQYF. In DNA, the CDR3 is TGTGCCAGCAGTATCTTAACCGGGGCGCAGGCCCAGTACTTC.

The chain couples TRBV29-1 to TRBJ2-3; 12 bases align to TRBD2. Germline values: CDR1 SQVTM, CDR2 ANQGSEA. V lost 6 bases, J lost 6 bases, and 10 bases stayed unmatched. CDR3 length: 15 amino acids. The CDR3 protein is CSVTPSGGALDTQYF. CDR3 DNA sequence: TGCAGCGTAACGCCTAGCGGGGGGGCATTGGATACGCAGTATTTT.

This chain uses TRBV7-2 with TRBJ2-2; perhaps TRBD1 as D (5 bases). The V end was cut by 5 bases, the J end by 4 bases, with 14 bases between. The CDR3 has 15 residues. CDR1 is SGHTA, CDR2 FQGNSA, per germline. The CDR3 nucleotides read TGTGCCAGCAGCGTGACAGCCGGGCGCACCGGGGAGCTGTTTTTT. It codes for CASSVTAGRTGELFF.

This clonotype has just a few counts. The rearrangement joins TRBV6-2 or TRBV6-3 to TRBJ1-1, with TRBD1 as a possible D gene (5 bases). The V and J ends lost 6 bases and 2 bases respectively, with 16 bases between them. Germline V gene sequence: CDR1 MNHEY, CDR2 SVGEGT. The CDR3 covers 15 residues. The CDR3 spells CASSRSGGANTEAFF. The CDR3 region has the DNA TGTGCCAGCAGCCGCTCCGGCGGGGCAAACACTGAAGCTTTCTTT.

The chain couples TRBV6-1 to TRBJ2-1; D is possibly TRBD2 (5 bases). Trimming took 4 bases from V and 0 from J, leaving 13 bases between them. The CDR3 contains 16 residues. Germline V gene lookup returns CDR1 MNHNS and CDR2 SASEGT. CDR3 residues: CASSVGWRSSYNEQFF. In DNA form, the CDR3 reads TGTGCCAGCAGTGTCGGATGGAGGAGCTCCTACAATGAGCAGTTCTTC.

This clonotype was counted a few times. This sequence joins TRBV10-3 and TRBJ2-2; 8 bases map to TRBD2. The CDR3 spans 14 residues. J gave up 5 bases and V 5 bases, and 4 bases lay outside the gene matches. Germline CDR1 reads ENHRY; CDR2 reads SYGVKD. CDR3 loop: CAISPGTSTGELFF. As DNA, the CDR3 is TGTGCCATCAGTCCCGGGACTAGTACCGGGGAGCTGTTTTTT.

The J gene is TRBJ1-1, the V gene TRBV4-2; D is perhaps TRBD1 (5 bases). The V end lost 0 bases, the J end lost 2 bases, and 7 bases lay between the germline ends. CDR1 and CDR2 (germline): LGHNA, YNFKEQ. The CDR3 sequence is 14 residues long. The CDR3 DNA sequence: TGTGCCAGCAGCCAAGATGGACACAACACTGAAGCTTTCTTT. Its protein is CASSQDGHNTEAFF.

In this sample, this clonotype turned up a few times. The V call is TRBV12-3 or TRBV12-4, the J call TRBJ1-6, with D possibly being TRBD1 (5 bases). The CDR3 extends over 14 amino acids. Trimming cost V 3 bases and J 10 bases, with 13 bases left between them. The CDR3 spells CASSFGRARSPLHF. The CDR3 DNA sequence: TGTGCCAGCAGTTTCGGCAGGGCGCGGTCACCCCTCCACTTT.

This clonotype was counted between two and nine times. The chain employs TRBV6-2 or TRBV6-3 and TRBJ2-4; the D gene is possibly TRBD2 (5 bases). Germline CDR1 and CDR2: MNHEY and SVGEGT. V was pared by 0 bases and J by 2 bases, with 11 bases between. CDR3 length: 16 amino acids. CDR3 protein: CASSYSLGVPKNIQYF. Here the CDR3 DNA reads TGTGCCAGCAGTTACTCGCTCGGGGTTCCCAAAAACATTCAGTACTTC.

This clonotype was recorded at least ten times. This chain joins TRBV20-1 and TRBJ1-6; 8 bases map to TRBD1. Germline CDR1 DFQATT, CDR2 SNEGSKA (reference sequence). This CDR3 has 15 amino acids. After removal of 0 bases from V and 7 bases from J, the junction contained 5 bases not matched to a gene. CDR3 in DNA: TGCAGTGCTAGAGAGAGGACAGGGCAGAATTCACCCCTCCACTTT. It translates to CSARERTGQNSPLHF.

The chain combines TRBV20-1 with TRBJ2-7, with TRBD1 matching over 8 bases. V lost 1 base and J lost 0; bases outside the gene matches: 8. CDR1 and CDR2 (germline): DFQATT, SNEGSKA (reference sequence). This CDR3 spans 16 amino acids. CDR3 residues: CSARVRDRWSSYEQYF. The DNA of the CDR3 is TGCAGTGCTAGAGTCCGGGACAGGTGGAGCTCCTACGAGCAGTACTTC.

This clonotype was observed a few times. The rearrangement joins TRBV25-1 to TRBJ2-1, with TRBD1 matching 7 bases. The CDR3 spans 14 residues. In germline, CDR1 is MGHDK, CDR2 SYGVNS. Germline trimming cut 3 bases from V and 6 bases from J; bases unmatched to any gene: 5. The CDR3 protein is CASSDSGQLNEQFF. CDR3 bases: TGTGCCAGCAGTGACTCGGGACAGCTCAATGAGCAGTTCTTC.

The sample holds many counts of this clonotype. The chain employs TRBV27 and TRBJ1-3; D is unclear. V was shortened by 6 bases and J by 0 bases, with 12 bases between the two germline ends. The V gene's germline CDR1 is MNHEY and CDR2 SMNVEV (reference sequence). The CDR3 has 15 amino acids. CDR3 residues: CASRPGSSSGNTIYF. CDR3 DNA: TGTGCCAGCAGACCGGGGTCGAGCTCTGGAAACACCATATATTTT.

The V call is TRBV10-3, the J call TRBJ2-2, with a tentative D call TRBD2 (5 bases). The CDR3 is 16 amino acids. The V and J ends lost 3 bases and 2 bases respectively, with 13 bases between them. Germline-derived CDR1 and CDR2 are ENHRY and SYGVKD. DNA for the CDR3: TGTGCCATCAGTGATTCCGAGCGGAAAAACACCGGGGAGCTGTTTTTT. Translating gives CAISDSERKNTGELFF.